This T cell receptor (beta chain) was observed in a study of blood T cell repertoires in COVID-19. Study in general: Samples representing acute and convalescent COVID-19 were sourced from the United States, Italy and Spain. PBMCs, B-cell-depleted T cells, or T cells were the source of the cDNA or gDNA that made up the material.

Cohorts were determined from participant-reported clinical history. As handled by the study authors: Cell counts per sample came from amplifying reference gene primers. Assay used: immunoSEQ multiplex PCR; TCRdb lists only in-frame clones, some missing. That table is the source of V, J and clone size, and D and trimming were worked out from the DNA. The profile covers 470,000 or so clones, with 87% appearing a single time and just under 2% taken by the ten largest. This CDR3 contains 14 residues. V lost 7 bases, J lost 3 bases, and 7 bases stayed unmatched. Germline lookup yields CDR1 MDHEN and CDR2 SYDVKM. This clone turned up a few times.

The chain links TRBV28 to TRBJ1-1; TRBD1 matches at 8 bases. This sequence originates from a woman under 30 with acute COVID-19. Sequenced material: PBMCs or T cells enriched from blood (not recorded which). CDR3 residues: CASTMGQDHTEAFF. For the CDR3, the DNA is TGTGCCAGCACCATGGGACAGGATCACACTGAAGCTTTCTTT.